Each of the 10 T cell receptor beta chains below was sequenced from the same sample in a study of T cells after yellow fever vaccination. MiXCR was run by TCRdb on the 5' RACE reads, yielding one entry per CDR3 protein. The data show about 85,000 distinct CDR3 sequences, roughly 14% seen once. Material: CD8+ T cells not binding an NS4B(214-222) dextramer, sorted from PBMCs, obtained about 20 days after the first yellow fever vaccination. The receptors were sampled from a man aged 18 to 29 who received the YFV17D yellow fever vaccine.

This clonotype was seen only a few times. V usage is TRBV20-1 and J usage is TRBJ2-1; possible D gene TRBD2, 5 bases. V lost 0 bases, J lost 3 bases, and 15 bases lay in between. Germline V gene sequence: CDR1 DFQATT, CDR2 SNEGSKA (reference sequence). The length of the CDR3 is 16 residues. The CDR3, as DNA: TGCAGTGCTAGAGATAGCGAGCTGGCTGACTACAATGAGCAGTTCTTC. This translates into CSARDSELADYNEQFF.

The chain couples TRBV4-1 to TRBJ2-1; 10 bases map to TRBD2. Trimming removed 0 bases from V and 7 bases from J; junction bases left unmatched: 6. Germline lookup yields CDR1 MGHRA and CDR2 YSYEKL. The CDR3 covers 16 residues. The CDR3 loop is CASSQDQRGGLNEQFF. The CDR3 coding sequence is TGCGCCAGCAGCCAAGATCAGCGGGGGGGGTTGAATGAGCAGTTCTTC.

V usage is TRBV19 and J usage is TRBJ2-1; a weak D match, TRBD2 (6 bases). This CDR3 comprises 17 residues. Per the germline V gene, CDR1 is LNHDA and CDR2 is SQIVND (reference sequence). Between the trimmed V and J ends, which lost 5 bases and 2 bases, there was a span of 19 bases. The CDR3 loop is CASSATSGTSAYNEQFF. The CDR3 DNA follows: TGTGCCAGTAGTGCAACCTCCGGGACTTCTGCCTACAATGAGCAGTTCTTC.

The V and J genes are TRBV12-3 or TRBV12-4 and TRBJ2-2; D may be TRBD1 (5 bases). The CDR3 consists of 15 residues. V was cut by 2 bases and J by 5 bases, with 12 bases left in between. The chain's CDR3 is CASSLNGALTGELFF. Written as DNA, the CDR3 is TGTGCCAGCAGTTTAAATGGGGCTCTGACCGGGGAGCTGTTTTTT.

This clonotype was observed many times. This chain joins TRBV18 and TRBJ2-3; no reliable D call. The V end was cut by 3 bases, the J end by 6 bases, with 13 bases between. CDR3 length: 14 amino acids. Germline lookup yields CDR1 KGHSH and CDR2 LQKENI. CDR3 sequence (DNA): TGTGCCAGCTCACCCGCCCCGGAGCCGGATACGCAGTATTTT. It codes for CASSPAPEPDTQYF.

This clonotype was detected only a few times. The chain combines TRBV19 with TRBJ2-3; no clear D gene. V dropped 1 base and J dropped 2 bases, with 10 bases sitting between them. Germline V gene data show CDR1 as LNHDA and CDR2 as SQIVND (reference sequence). The CDR3 covers 15 residues. CDR3 sequence (DNA): TGTGCCAGTAGTATAGTGAAGGATTACACAGATACGCAGTATTTT. This encodes CASSIVKDYTDTQYF.

This clonotype was detected only a few times. The CDR3 DNA reads TGTGCCAGCAGCCCTCTCGGGGACTACTCCCGCACAGATACGCAGTATTTT. Residues: CASSPLGDYSRTDTQYF. This sequence joins TRBV6-2 or TRBV6-3 and TRBJ2-3; the match to TRBD2 covers 7 bases. V lost 6 bases and J lost 1; bases outside the gene matches: 13. This CDR3 has 17 amino acids. From germline, CDR1 is MNHEY and CDR2 SVGEGT.

The table lists this clonotype with a few counts. The V gene is TRBV5-1, the J gene TRBJ1-4; D remains unclear. V shed 5 bases and J shed 0 bases, with 11 bases lying between them. The germline gives CDR1 SGHRS, CDR2 YFSETQ. The CDR3 runs to 15 residues. The CDR3 bases are TGCGCCAGCAGTGACTCTCTTGCAACTAATGAAAAACTGTTTTTT. Residues: CASSDSLATNEKLFF.

The chain has TRBV6-4 and TRBJ2-1; D may be TRBD1 or TRBD2 (6 bases each). The CDR3 has 14 residues. Trimming left V 2 bases short and J 4 bases short, with 9 bases between. Germline V CDR1 and CDR2: MRHNA, SNTAGT. The CDR3 DNA reads TGTGCCAGCAGTGACAGGGGGGATTACAATGAGCAGTTCTTC. Amino acid sequence: CASSDRGDYNEQFF.

This clonotype was counted only a few times. The chain employs TRBV6-5 and TRBJ1-5; TRBD1 is a possible D gene (5 bases). The V gene lost 0 bases and the J gene lost 2 bases, with 8 bases spanning the gap. The CDR3 is 15 amino acids. Germline CDR1 and CDR2: MNHEY and SVGAGI. The CDR3 coding sequence is TGTGCCAGCAGTTACTCTTTGGGGGGCAATCAGCCCCAGCATTTT. It specifies CASSYSLGGNQPQHF.